A few counts support the clone carrying this TCR beta chain. These data are taken from a study of low-dose radiotherapy and immunotherapy resistance in tumors. As for the study in general: The schedule for Cohort 2 used 1 Gy per fraction every two weeks, which added up to 13 Gy over 26 weeks. The drug cyclophosphamide was given into a vein at 200 mg/m2 every two weeks, one day before radiation and immunotherapy.

Time point here: after trial treatment. The sample's treatment: LDRT plus nivolumab, ipilimumab, low-dose cyclophosphamide and aspirin (RACIN trial). Donors, who were enrolled in a single-arm phase I dose-escalation trial, received nivolumab, ipilimumab, aspirin, low-dose cyclophosphamide and low-dose radiotherapy. Solid tumors that lacked tumor-infiltrating lymphocytes and were advanced were present in eligible patients. V lost 7 bases to trimming and J lost 6 bases, with 18 bases between them. The CDR3 is 14 amino acids. CDR1 and CDR2 (germline): LNHDA, SQIVND (reference sequence). Primers used for first-strand cDNA, a TRAV- and TRBV-specific set, covered both alpha and beta chains. The authors ran around 18 PCR cycles to amplify TCRs with a constant-region primer and V-primer adapter. TCRdb recomputed calls from the reads with MiXCR, one row per CDR3 protein. The sample has under 75,000 distinct CDR3 sequences, under 30% seen once.

This TCR derives from a male donor with prostate cancer. This chain joins TRBV19 and TRBJ1-1, with D maybe TRBD1 (6 bases). The source material was PBMCs, sampled after low-dose radiotherapy plus immunotherapy. CDR3 sequence: CASNHRDGFAEAFF. The CDR3 DNA follows: TGTGCCAGTAACCACAGGGATGGATTCGCTGAAGCTTTCTTT.